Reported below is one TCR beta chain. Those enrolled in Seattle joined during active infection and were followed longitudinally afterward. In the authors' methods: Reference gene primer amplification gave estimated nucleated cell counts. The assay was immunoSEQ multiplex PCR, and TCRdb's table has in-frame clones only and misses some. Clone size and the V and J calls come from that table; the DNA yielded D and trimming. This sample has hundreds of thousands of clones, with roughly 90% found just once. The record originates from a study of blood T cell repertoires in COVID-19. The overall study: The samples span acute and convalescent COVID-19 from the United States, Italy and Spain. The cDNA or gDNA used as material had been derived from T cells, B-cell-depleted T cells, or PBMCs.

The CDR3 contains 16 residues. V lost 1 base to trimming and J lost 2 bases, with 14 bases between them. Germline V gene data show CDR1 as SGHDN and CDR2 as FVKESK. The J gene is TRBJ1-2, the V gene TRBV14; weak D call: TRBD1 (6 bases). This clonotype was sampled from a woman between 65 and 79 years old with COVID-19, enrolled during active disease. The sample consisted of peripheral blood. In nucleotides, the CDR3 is TGTGCCAGCAGCCAAGTCAGCGGGACACCCAACTATGGCTACACCTTC. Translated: CASSQVSGTPNYGYTF.